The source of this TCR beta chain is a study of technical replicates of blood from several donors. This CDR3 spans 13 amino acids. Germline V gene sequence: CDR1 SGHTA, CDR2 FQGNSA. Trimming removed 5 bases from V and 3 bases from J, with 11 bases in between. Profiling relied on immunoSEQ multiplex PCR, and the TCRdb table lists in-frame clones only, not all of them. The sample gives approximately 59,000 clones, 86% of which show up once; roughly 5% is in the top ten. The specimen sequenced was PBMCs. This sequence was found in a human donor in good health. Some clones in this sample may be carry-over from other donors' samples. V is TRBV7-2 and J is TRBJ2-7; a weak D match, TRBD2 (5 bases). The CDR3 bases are TGTGCCAGCAGCCCAGAGGGATTCTACGAGCAGTACTTC. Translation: CASSPEGFYEQYF. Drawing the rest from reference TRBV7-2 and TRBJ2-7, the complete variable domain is GAGVSQSPSNKVTEKGKDVELRCDPISGHTALYWYRQSLGQGLEFLIYFQGNSAPDKSGLPSDRFSAERTGGSVSTLTIQRTQQEDSAVYLCASSPEGFYEQYFGPGTRLTVT.